This T cell receptor (beta chain) came from a study of CD8 T cells in Susac syndrome. Whole-study context: When blood was drawn, patients with Susac syndrome were on intravenous immunoglobulin alone, on corticosteroids, or therapy-naive. Findings and caveats of the study: As the study acknowledged, the number of individuals who were part of its TCR sequencing and HLA analysis was relatively small.

An input of 0.5 to 1 ug of RNA was subjected to reverse transcription using random hexamers. Each CDR3 protein is one row after TCRdb ran MiXCR on the immunoSEQ multiplex PCR reads. The sample gives over 80,000 distinct CDR3 sequences, around 94% of which show up once; about 0.94% is in the top ten. Negative isolation was used for CD8+ and CD4+ T cells and FACS enrichment for TEMRA cells. With respect to this clonotype: Its cognate antigen is unknown.

The J segment lost 4 bases and the V segment lost 0 bases, leaving 6 bases of the junction unmatched. Per germline, CDR1 LGHDT and CDR2 YNNKEL (reference sequence). The CDR3 extends over 16 amino acids. This receptor was obtained from a human donor with Susac syndrome. The source material was CD8+ T cells from PBMCs. The chain joins TRBV3-1 to TRBJ2-1, with TRBD1 matching over 7 bases. The CDR3 DNA is TGTGCCAGCAGCCAAGAAGGACAGGTACTTTACAATGAGCAGTTCTTC. This gives the protein CASSQEGQVLYNEQFF.